The next 10 T cell receptor beta chains were all read from a single sample in a study of shared clonotypes between healthy human individuals (dated by TCRdb to about 2020). Receptor libraries were prepared by the immunoSEQ multiplex PCR assay. This is the immuneACCESS table as TCRdb keeps it, with only in-frame sequences that have V and J called. A part of the clones is gone; compared with another copy, unresolved V genes explain less than half, and the rest is unexplained. The sample table records 2 million or so clones; about 95% of these occur just once. The top ten constitute 0.13% of the sample. Source material: naive CD4+ T cells sorted from blood. Read against the paper, the sample's cell subset or site label means: CD45RA+ positively selected. Source of these receptors: a young man in good health.

The rearrangement links TRBV9 to TRBJ2-3; 10 nucleotides line up with TRBD2. The CDR3 loop spans 16 amino acids. V lost 4 bases to trimming and J lost 2 bases; unmatched junction nucleotides: 7. The germline gives CDR1 SGDLS, CDR2 YYNGEE. As DNA, the CDR3 is TGTGCCAGCAGCTTTCCGGGACTAGCGATCACAGATACGCAGTATTTT. Encoded protein: CASSFPGLAITDTQYF. Supplemented by reference TRBV9 and TRBJ2-3, the full variable domain reads DSGVTQTPKHLITATGQRVTLRCSPRSGDLSVYWYQQSLDQGLQFLIQYYNGEERAKGNILERFSAQQFPDLHSELNLSSLELGDSALYFCASSFPGLAITDTQYFGPGTRLTVL.

This rearrangement joins TRBV5-1 to TRBJ1-3; the D is unclear. V was pared by 0 bases and J by 0 bases, with 10 bases between. Germline V lookup: CDR1 SGHRS, CDR2 YFSETQ. The CDR3 spans 16 residues. The CDR3 spells CASSLGGGLSGNTIYF. CDR3 coding DNA: TGCGCCAGCAGCTTGGGGGGTGGCCTCTCTGGAAACACCATATATTTT.

The rearrangement links TRBV6-5 to TRBJ2-3; tentative D call: TRBD2 (6 bases). The CDR3 runs 16 residues. CDR1 and CDR2 from the germline V gene are MNHEY and SVGAGI. V was shortened by 0 bases and J by 4 bases, with 14 bases between the two germline ends. The CDR3 is CASSYSTGVAADTQYF. In nucleotides, the CDR3 is TGTGCCAGCAGTTACTCGACGGGGGTTGCGGCAGATACGCAGTATTTT.

The rearrangement links TRBV28 to TRBJ2-7; maybe TRBD2 (7 bases). The germline CDR1 and CDR2 sequences are MDHEN and SYDVKM. V lost 1 base, J lost 4 bases, and 11 bases lay in between. The CDR3 totals 14 residues. Written as DNA, the CDR3 is TGTGCCAGCAGTTTATCGGGGGGCGAGTACGAGCAGTACTTC. This sequence encodes CASSLSGGEYEQYF.

The J gene is TRBJ1-4, the V gene TRBV30; 9 nucleotides match TRBD1. CDR3 length: 17 residues. Germline V gene sequence: CDR1 GTSNPN, CDR2 SVGIG (reference sequence). V shed 0 bases and J 6 bases; nucleotides not matched to a gene: 11. CDR3 DNA sequence: TGTGCCTGGAGTGTACGGGACAGGGATACGGTTTATGAAAAACTGTTTTTT. Its translation is CAWSVRDRDTVYEKLFF.

The V gene is TRBV18, the J gene TRBJ1-2; TRBD1 matches at 7 bases. The CDR3 has 16 amino acids. Trimming at V came to 6 bases and at J to 4 bases, leaving 14 bases not matched to a gene. Germline V gives CDR1 KGHSH, CDR2 LQKENI. In DNA, the CDR3 is TGTGCCAGCTCGAATTCATACAGCAGGGGGTCCTATGGCTACACCTTC. It yields the protein CASSNSYSRGSYGYTF.

The chain joins TRBV4-1 to TRBJ2-7; D is tentatively TRBD1 or TRBD2 (5 bases each). Per the germline V gene, CDR1 is MGHRA and CDR2 is YSYEKL. Trimming took off 1 base at V and 6 bases at J, with 7 bases between the two ends. The CDR3 loop spans 12 amino acids. The CDR3 DNA is TGCGCCAGCAGCCAAGGGGGGATCGAGCAGTACTTC. Protein: CASSQGGIEQYF.

This clone was seen a single time. The chain links TRBV5-1 to TRBJ2-5; 14 bases are shared with TRBD2. The CDR3 is 16 amino acids. The germline CDR1 and CDR2 sequences are SGHRS and YFSETQ. The V and J ends lost 4 bases and 0 bases, in that order; junction bases with no gene match: 2. The CDR3 is CASSGLAGGYQETQYF. The CDR3 region has the DNA TGCGCCAGCAGCGGACTAGCGGGGGGATACCAAGAGACCCAGTACTTC.

This sequence joins TRBV28 and TRBJ2-7; D might be TRBD2 (5 bases). The CDR3 spans 12 residues. V lost 4 bases to trimming and J lost 3 bases, with 7 bases between them. Germline V CDR1 and CDR2: MDHEN, SYDVKM. The CDR3 DNA reads TGTGCCAGCAGTTCTCGGGGCTACGAGCAGTACTTC. This encodes CASSSRGYEQYF.

The chain combines TRBV19 with TRBJ1-2; 7 positions agree with TRBD1. This CDR3 is 14 amino acids long. CDR1 is LNHDA, CDR2 SQIVND, per germline (reference sequence). V dropped 2 bases and J dropped 4; count of bases not matched to a gene: 4. The DNA for the CDR3 is TGTGCCAGTAGTATAACAGGGGCGGGCTATGGCTACACCTTC. Translated: CASSITGAGYGYTF.